This TCR beta chain was obtained from a study of Ad26.COV2.S vaccination and SARS-CoV-2 variants (dated by TCRdb to 2020 to 2023). Study-level background: Donors in the vaccine arm were drawn from COV1001, a phase I-IIa trial of Ad26.COV2.S in healthy adults that was multicentre, randomized, double-blind and placebo-controlled. Ad26.COV2.S was administered intramuscularly at a dose of 5x10^10 or 1x10^11 viral particles, either as one shot or as two shots given 56 days apart. The specificity and breadth of SARS-CoV-2-reactive T cell receptors after Ad26.COV2.S vaccination were assessed by TCRbeta repertoire sequencing. A total of around 32 samples were included in the TCR-sequenced set, comprising roughly 19 Ad26.COV2.S vaccine recipients, 5 placebo recipients and 8 SARS-CoV-2 convalescent individuals. Trial participants were randomized into five groups of five: low-dose or high-dose Ad26.COV2.S given once or twice, or placebo on both occasions. Investigators remained blinded to trial group allocation during experiments and outcome assessment. Paper-wide results and their limitations: Compared with placebo recipients, Ad26.COV2.S recipients showed higher spike-specific TCR breadth (P = 0.0014). The study was not powered to compare responses between vaccine doses or regimens. After vaccination, spike-specific CD8+ and CD4+ T cell responses were reported to show substantial breadth. It was noted by the authors that total T cell responses may have been underestimated by the TCR breadth and depth analyses. Non-spike TCR breadth was comparable between vaccine and placebo recipients, consistent with the vaccine containing only spike.

Interpreted using the paper, the treatment or condition label stands for: roughly 18 received Ad26.COV2.S at low or high dose, single or two shots; about 5 received placebo; per-sample allocation not given. Repertoires of vaccine and placebo recipients were sequenced from samples collected on day 63 after the first injection. Between 29 July and 7 August 2020, Cohort 1b enrolled 25 adults aged 18-55 years at one site in Boston, USA. As a vaccine, Ad26.COV2.S was a replication-incompetent adenovirus type 26 vector that expressed a prefusion-stabilized SARS-CoV-2 spike protein derived from the original Wuhan strain. This clone has a single count. Its target antigen remains unknown. No base quality information exists; no much larger clone differs at one position. The CDR3 goes from the cysteine to the phenylalanine over 13 residues. Only the CDR3 part of the read is kept: 39 bases, read in frame from the first base. V lost 8 bases and J lost 5 bases; the stretch between them is 15 bases long. Via the germline V gene, CDR1 is SNHLY and CDR2 FYNNEI.

The immunoSEQ Assay was used to sequence TCRbeta CDR3 regions. After extraction, genomic DNA underwent amplification by bias-controlled multiplex PCR, followed by high-throughput sequencing. Processing in the source paper ran as follows. To quantify the absolute abundance of every unique TCRbeta CDR3 region, sequences were collapsed and filtered. T cell fraction was estimated by normalizing TCRbeta template counts to usable DNA, with usable DNA measured through amplification of reference genes found in all nucleated cells. Repertoire TCRs were annotated as SARS-CoV-2-specific by exact matching of V gene, CDR3 amino acid sequence and J gene to a known reactive TCR set. The reference SARS-CoV-2 TCR set was derived from MIRA and filtered for enrichment in COVID-19-positive ImmuneCODE repertoires, a step that removed public or cross-reactive TCRs. Drawing on the MIRA antigens, annotated TCRs were analysed further at the level of specific ORF or position within ORF. Breadth was defined as annotated unique rearrangements over total unique productive rearrangements; depth was the summed frequency of those rearrangements. Two-sided Wilcoxon rank-sum tests were used to compare TCR breadth between groups. This is the immuneACCESS table as TCRdb keeps it, with only in-frame sequences that have V and J called. A part of the clones is gone; compared with another copy, unresolved V genes explain less than half, and the rest is unexplained. V and J calls and clone size are as listed in that table; D and trimming were resolved from the DNA. This sample comprises about 480,000 clones, roughly nine tenths of them detected only once. The top ten constitute about 13% of the sample.

This receptor was obtained from a person between 18 and 65 years old who received the Ad26.COV2.S COVID-19 vaccine or a placebo. The material was peripheral blood, obtained in a trial of Ad26.COV2.S vaccine versus placebo. The V and J genes are TRBV2 and TRBJ1-2; TRBD1 is a weak D gene call, 6 bases matching. The CDR3 amino acid sequence is: CASGGSSFYGYTF. The nucleotides are TGTGCCAGCGGGGGCAGCTCCTTTTATGGCTACACCTTC.